The table lists the clone carrying this T cell receptor (beta chain) with a few counts. This CDR3 comprises 16 residues. Germline V gene sequence: CDR1 LGHNA, CDR2 YSLEER. Trimming removed 4 bases from V and 8 bases from J, with 22 bases in between. Attachment of unique molecular identifiers to individual cDNA molecules was performed. Using its own MiXCR run on the 5' RACE reads, TCRdb lists one record per CDR3 protein. The sample consists of roughly 80,000 distinct CDR3 sequences, around 11% of them appearing once. This entry is derived from a study of early T cells in non-severe SARS-CoV-2 infection. Study background: Bulk RNA taken from unsorted whole blood was sequenced, leaving chains unpaired.

This TCR derives from an adult who was a healthcare worker with PCR-confirmed SARS-CoV-2 infection or an uninfected control (not recorded which). Source: whole blood, taken at baseline. V is TRBV4-3 and J is TRBJ2-3; D may be TRBD1 (8 bases). As DNA, the CDR3 is TGCGCCAGCAGCCCGGGAGGAAAGACAGGGGCGGGTACGCAGTATTTT. Translation: CASSPGGKTGAGTQYF.